This TCR beta chain was recovered during a study of HIV-infected patients and healthy controls. Relative to its sample, this clonotype is medium-sized. Its antigen is not known. cDNA was made from approximately 500 ng RNA using alpha and beta constant primers. Alpha and beta chain libraries were made separately by chain-specific third strand synthesis with multiplexing indices. Each molecule carried a 12-nucleotide identifier made of two joined random hexamers added before amplification. TCRdb re-called the 5' RACE reads through MiXCR, storing one row per CDR3 protein. The sample has about 4,200 distinct CDR3 sequences, approximately 12% seen once. V was clipped by 3 bases and J by 2 bases, with 14 bases between them. The CDR3 has 15 residues. From germline, CDR1 is SGDLS and CDR2 YYNGEE. All unsorted peripheral T cells were captured because whole blood was used without fractionation. Study-wide findings and caveats: In healthy controls, MAIT alpha CDR3s were common; in HIV+ repertoires, severely depleted. Mean usage of eight alpha and eight beta V genes differed significantly in HIV-infected patients versus controls.

The chain employs TRBV9 and TRBJ1-1, with D uncertain. The receptor comes from an adult with HIV infection. The sample here was blood, taken before antiretroviral therapy. In nucleotides, the CDR3 is TGTGCCAGCAGCGACGCGGATCCTGGCAACACTGAAGCTTTCTTT. This gives the protein CASSDADPGNTEAFF. The variable domain in full, with the rest retrieved from reference TRBV9 and TRBJ1-1, is DSGVTQTPKHLITATGQRVTLRCSPRSGDLSVYWYQQSLDQGLQFLIQYYNGEERAKGNILERFSAQQFPDLHSELNLSSLELGDSALYFCASSDADPGNTEAFFGQGTRLTVV.